This passage covers 19 T cell receptor beta chains from one sample sequenced in a study of shared clonotypes between healthy human individuals. Clones were read by immunoSEQ multiplex PCR, and TCRdb kept only the in-frame ones, dropping some. The data contain roughly 2.5 million clones, approximately 92% of them singletons. Sequencing input: naive CD4+ T cells sorted from blood. Subset given: CD45RA+ positively selected. The receptor source for this set is a man aged 18 to 29 in good health.

The V call is TRBV28, the J call TRBJ1-2, with 8 bases matching TRBD1. V was pared by 6 bases and J by 7 bases, with 7 bases of the junction left unmatched. CDR3 length equals 13 residues. In germline, CDR1 is MDHEN, CDR2 SYDVKM. The CDR3 DNA reads TGTGCCAGCAGCACCCGGACAGGGAGTGGCTACACCTTC. It codes for CASSTRTGSGYTF.

The rearrangement uses TRBV30 and TRBJ1-1; 9 bases agree with TRBD1. J was trimmed by 1 base and V by 5 bases; bases with no gene match: 8. Germline CDR1 GTSNPN, CDR2 SVGIG (reference sequence). The CDR3 contains 15 residues. CDR3 nucleotides: TGTGCCTGGGCTGCCCGGGACAGGGAGAACACTGAAGCTTTCTTT. Protein: CAWAARDRENTEAFF.

As regards this clone: One end of the junction fails to match germline, which may point to a read error. The chain links TRBV29-1 to TRBJ1-2, with a tentative D call TRBD1 (5 bases). This CDR3 region has 12 residues. Germline loops: CDR1 SQVTM, CDR2 ANQGSEA. The CDR3 sequence: CSVGAGPYDYTF. CDR3 DNA: TGCAGCGTTGGCGCAGGGCCCTATGACTACACCTTC.

This clone was seen only once. The genes are TRBV27 and TRBJ2-1; TRBD2 matches 10 bases. The junction had 8 bases not matched to a gene; V was cut back by 0 bases and J by 9 bases. The germline CDR1 and CDR2 sequences are MNHEY and SMNVEV (reference sequence). The CDR3 has 16 amino acids. CDR3 loop: CASSLSASGRAGEQFF. DNA for the CDR3: TGTGCCAGCAGTTTATCGGCCAGCGGGAGGGCCGGTGAGCAGTTCTTC.

J is TRBJ2-7 and V is TRBV9, with a weak D call TRBD2 (5 bases). V dropped 3 bases and J dropped 0 bases, with 16 bases sitting between them. Germline CDR1 reads SGDLS; CDR2 reads YYNGEE. The CDR3 sequence is 16 residues long. DNA of the CDR3: TGTGCCAGCAGCGCTGAGGGCCTCTTAGGCTCCTACGAGCAGTACTTC. This encodes CASSAEGLLGSYEQYF.

The rearrangement links TRBV4-1 to TRBJ2-3; D is perhaps TRBD1 (6 bases). Trimming removed 3 bases at V and 3 bases at J, with 19 bases between. Looked up from germline, CDR1 is MGHRA and CDR2 is YSYEKL. The length of the CDR3 is 17 residues. DNA for the CDR3: TGCGCCAGCAGCCAGGAGACAGGTACTTTGGTGACAGATACGCAGTATTTT. This translates into CASSQETGTLVTDTQYF.

The chain employs TRBV30 and TRBJ1-2; a weak D match, TRBD1 (5 bases). The CDR3 extends over 14 amino acids. CDR1 and CDR2 from the germline V gene are GTSNPN and SVGIG (reference sequence). V dropped 0 bases and J dropped 7 bases, with 15 bases sitting between them. The CDR3 nucleotides read TGTGCCTGGAGTGTTGTCAGGGTAATGGTTGGCTACACCTTC. Protein product: CAWSVVRVMVGYTF.

The rearrangement links TRBV28 to TRBJ1-5; the match to TRBD1 covers 9 bases. The junction had 9 bases not matched to a gene; V was cut back by 5 bases and J by 4 bases. Germline CDR1 reads MDHEN; CDR2 reads SYDVKM. The CDR3 covers 16 residues. The chain's CDR3 is CASSPAPGQGNQPQHF. The CDR3 DNA sequence: TGTGCCAGCAGTCCGGCACCGGGACAGGGTAATCAGCCCCAGCATTTT.

Comments on this clone: The sample holds other DNA sequences that translate to the same CDR3. The chain carries TRBV18 and TRBJ2-3; 10 nucleotides align to TRBD1. Germline values: CDR1 KGHSH, CDR2 LQKENI. J was trimmed by 3 bases and V by 2 bases; bases with no gene match: 2. The CDR3 extends over 15 amino acids. As DNA, the CDR3 is TGTGCCAGCTCACCAAGGACAGGGGGTACAGATACGCAGTATTTT. Protein product: CASSPRTGGTDTQYF.

V usage is TRBV23-1 and J usage is TRBJ2-7, with 7 bases that match TRBD1. Being an ORF, TRBV23-1 has a function that is uncertain. V was pared by 4 bases and J by 0 bases, with 6 bases of the junction left unmatched. The CDR3 runs 15 residues. This CDR3 reads CASSPARDSSYEQYF. Written as DNA, the CDR3 is TGCGCCAGCAGTCCCGCAAGGGACAGCTCCTACGAGCAGTACTTC.

The rearrangement links TRBV2 to TRBJ2-5; weak D call: TRBD2 (6 bases). There are 14 residues in the CDR3. The germline V gene has CDR1 SNHLY and CDR2 FYNNEI. The V and J ends lost 4 bases and 1 base respectively, with 10 bases between them. This CDR3 is CASSGRLVQETQYF. The CDR3, as DNA: TGTGCCAGCAGTGGAAGACTAGTCCAAGAGACCCAGTACTTC.

Turning to this clone: Other DNA sequences in this sample translate to the same CDR3. The V call is TRBV5-1, the J call TRBJ2-3; D ambiguous. V lost 0 bases and J 1 base, leaving 6 bases between the germline ends. The germline gives CDR1 SGHRS, CDR2 YFSETQ. This CDR3 region has 14 residues. CDR3 bases: TGCGCCAGCAGCTTGGGAAGGGGCACAGATACGCAGTATTTT. Amino acids: CASSLGRGTDTQYF.

The chain joins TRBV5-5 to TRBJ1-5; TRBD1 aligns across 8 bases. This CDR3 has 16 residues. The junction had 9 bases not matched to a gene; V was cut back by 0 bases and J by 7 bases. Germline loops: CDR1 SGHKS, CDR2 YYEKEE (reference sequence). CDR3 sequence: CASSLEYQGAGQPQHF. The CDR3 DNA is TGTGCCAGCAGCTTGGAATACCAGGGGGCGGGGCAGCCCCAGCATTTT.

The V gene is TRBV5-1, the J gene TRBJ2-7; 11 nucleotides agree with TRBD1. Germline V lookup: CDR1 SGHRS, CDR2 YFSETQ. The CDR3 spans 15 residues. Trimming removed 2 bases from V and 1 base from J; junction bases left unmatched: 2. In nucleotides, the CDR3 is TGCGCCAGCAGCTTCGGACAGGGGGCTTCCTACGAGCAGTACTTC. This codes for CASSFGQGASYEQYF.

The chain combines TRBV5-6 with TRBJ2-7; possibly TRBD1 for D (5 bases). CDR3 size: 12 residues. Germline V CDR1 and CDR2: SGHDT, YYEEEE. Trimming stripped 0 bases from V and 9 bases from J, with 10 bases between. The chain's CDR3 is CASSLGQQPQYF. The CDR3, as DNA: TGTGCCAGCAGCTTGGGACAGCAGCCGCAGTACTTC.

Notes on this clone: In the same sample, other DNA sequences code for this CDR3. The gene calls are TRBV30 and TRBJ2-7; D is uncertain. The CDR3 is 13 amino acids. Germline V lookup: CDR1 GTSNPN, CDR2 SVGIG (reference sequence). The ends were cut back, 0 bases at V and 0 bases at J, with 6 bases in the middle. CDR3 region: CAWSVGSSYEQYF. DNA for the CDR3: TGTGCCTGGAGTGTCGGAAGCTCCTACGAGCAGTACTTC.

J is TRBJ2-7 and V is TRBV19; the D gene is possibly TRBD2 (6 bases). Germline CDR1 reads LNHDA; CDR2 reads SQIVND (reference sequence). V lost 5 bases to trimming and J lost 1 base, with 15 bases between them. The CDR3 length is 15 residues. CDR3 nucleotides: TGTGCCAGTAGTCGCCTCATCGGGGGTTCCTACGAGCAGTACTTC. This gives the protein CASSRLIGGSYEQYF.

This sequence joins TRBV19 and TRBJ2-5; perhaps TRBD1 as D (5 bases). This CDR3 is built from 13 residues. Between the trimmed V and J ends, which lost 4 bases and 6 bases, there was a span of 12 bases. CDR1 LNHDA and CDR2 SQIVND come from the germline V gene (reference sequence). The CDR3 sequence is CASSSQGTKTQYF. The CDR3 bases are TGTGCCAGTAGTAGCCAGGGAACGAAGACCCAGTACTTC.

In this sample, this clone turned up once. The chain employs TRBV7-3 and TRBJ2-1; weak D call: TRBD2 (6 bases). Trimming stripped 2 bases from V and 8 bases from J, with 16 bases between. This CDR3 is built from 15 residues. CDR1 is SGHTA, CDR2 FQGTGA, per germline. The CDR3 spells CASSLGGVGSDEQFF. CDR3 DNA: TGTGCCAGCAGCTTAGGCGGGGTCGGGTCGGATGAGCAGTTCTTC.